This T cell receptor (beta chain) was recovered during a study of blood T cell repertoires in COVID-19 (dated by TCRdb to the early 2020s). With regard to the full study: Samples covering the acute and convalescent phases of COVID-19 were provided by collaborators in the United States, Italy and Spain. Deeply sampled blood TCRbeta repertoires from subjects exposed to, actively infected with, or recovered from COVID-19 were included in the dataset. Nearly every sample came with metadata listing a de-identified subject ID, COVID-19 status, age in years and sex. The repertoires were made available in a free public database intended to serve as a resource for research on the immune response to SARS-CoV-2. The prospective study material was composed of cDNA or gDNA derived from T cells, B-cell-depleted T cells, or PBMCs. Where HLA class I and class II types were available, the types were taken from metadata supplied by the sample provider, not from assay-based typing. Samples came from the ongoing ImmuneRACE study (first 160 participants) plus 1,254 subjects from 6 global collaborators. Overall study results and their limits: The amount of clinical and demographic metadata varied by source and participant and was provided uncurated.

Participants in the prospective study were enrolled through a virtual design, were aged about 18 to 100 years, and lived in approximately 25 United States geographic areas. To assign participants to cohorts, the prospective study relied on clinical history that participants themselves reported in a screening survey and a study questionnaire. For ImmuneRACE Cohort 3, a participant was defined as recovered based on two consecutive negative NP/OP PCR tests, clearance by a healthcare professional, or resolution of symptoms. In the prospective study, whole blood, serum and a nasopharyngeal or oropharyngeal swab were collected from each participant by mobile phlebotomists. Participants in the prospective study had the option to provide additional blood draws and questionnaires over a roughly 2-month period. Before DNA extraction, prospective study blood samples were shipped either frozen or at room temperature.

Comment on this clone: The specificity of this receptor is unknown. Qualities for individual bases were not recorded, and no much larger clone is one base off.

TCRbeta CDR3 regions were amplified from genomic DNA using the immunoSEQ Assay, a bias-controlled multiplex PCR. In the original analysis: Nucleated cell counts per sample were estimated from amplification of reference gene primers within the assay. Sequence reads were collapsed and filtered to measure the absolute abundance of every unique TCRbeta CDR3 rearrangement. For each sample, productive Simpson clonality was calculated as the square root of Simpson's diversity index across productive rearrangements. TCRdb carries this immuneACCESS record with in-frame sequences only. Its versions omit some clonotypes, under half of them owing to an unresolved V gene in the studies checked, with the rest unexplained. For V, J and clone size, that table is used; D and trimming come from the DNA. Counted in this sample were approximately 260,000 clones; 85% to 95% of them appeared once. The ten largest clonotypes hold under 2.5% of the sample.

The germline V gene supplies CDR1 SGHAT and CDR2 FQNNGV. The CDR3 goes from the cysteine to the phenylalanine over 15 residues. The kept DNA is CDR3 alone, 45 bases in frame from the first base. The V end gives up 5 bases and the J end 6 bases, leaving 10 bases in the junction not matched to a gene. The sequenced sample consisted of PBMCs or T cells enriched from blood (not recorded which). The V and J genes are TRBV11-2 and TRBJ2-3, and TRBD2 aligns with 8 junction nucleotides. The clonotype was recovered from a woman aged 18-35 years who had recovered from COVID-19. The sequenced DNA is TGTGCCAGCAGCCCAATAGCGGGACCACGGGATACGCAGTATTTT. The resulting protein is CASSPIAGPRDTQYF.